This entry lists 12 T cell receptor beta chains sequenced from one sample in a study of T-cell reconstitution after alpha-beta-depleted transplantation in children. Unique molecular identifiers tagged the TCRbeta library. TCRdb processed the PCR reads anew with MiXCR; each CDR3 protein has one entry. The data show under 750,000 distinct CDR3 sequences, roughly 23% seen once. The sample was PBMCs, mostly from graft donor cells, taken 360 days after TCRalphabeta/CD19-depleted stem cell transplant. The source of these receptors is a boy under two years old who had a stem cell transplant for acute myeloid leukemia, so the T cells may come from the graft donor.

The genes are TRBV11-2 and TRBJ1-3; 7 nucleotides line up with TRBD1. J was trimmed by 5 bases and V by 3 bases; bases with no gene match: 7. The CDR3 is 15 amino acids. CDR1 is SGHAT, CDR2 FQNNGV, per germline. The CDR3 reads CASSFGRDRRNTIYF. The CDR3 region has the DNA TGTGCCAGCAGCTTCGGCCGGGACAGACGAAACACCATATATTTT.

The chain uses TRBV24-1 and TRBJ2-1, with 13 bases identical to TRBD2. The V and J ends lost 4 bases and 4 bases, in that order; junction bases with no gene match: 9. In germline, CDR1 is KGHDR, CDR2 SFDVKD. CDR3 length: 18 residues. The CDR3 reads CATSEPLAGGPDYNEQFF. The CDR3 bases are TGTGCCACCAGTGAGCCACTAGCGGGGGGGCCGGATTACAATGAGCAGTTCTTC.

This clonotype was seen at least ten times. The chain combines TRBV20-1 with TRBJ2-5; D not certain. The CDR3 runs to 11 residues. V was shortened by 4 bases and J by 7 bases, with 10 bases between the two germline ends. Germline values: CDR1 DFQATT, CDR2 SNEGSKA (reference sequence). For the CDR3, the DNA is TGCAGTGCTATTCAATGGGGGACCCAGTACTTC. This gives the protein CSAIQWGTQYF.

This clonotype has just a few counts. This sequence joins TRBV10-3 and TRBJ2-7; the D is unclear. This CDR3 spans 14 amino acids. Trimming left V 5 bases short and J 0 bases short, with 11 bases between. The germline V gene encodes CDR1 ENHRY and CDR2 SYGVKD. The CDR3 nucleotides read TGTGCCATCAGTCCGGGCCTTAGCTCCTACGAGCAGTACTTC. Translating it yields CAISPGLSSYEQYF.

The genes are TRBV7-6 and TRBJ1-5, with D perhaps matching TRBD1 (5 bases). Germline V gene data show CDR1 as SGHVS and CDR2 as FNYEAQ. CDR3 size: 17 residues. The ends were cut back, 4 bases at V and 3 bases at J, with 19 bases in the middle. CDR3 residues: CASSSVSGSGFNQPQHF. The CDR3 nucleotides read TGTGCCAGCAGCTCCGTCTCAGGGTCTGGTTTCAATCAGCCCCAGCATTTT.

The chain uses TRBV29-1 and TRBJ1-2; D is perhaps TRBD1 (5 bases). This CDR3 is 11 amino acids long. Trimming shortened V by 1 base and J by 7 bases, and 7 bases separated the two germline ends. CDR1 and CDR2 from the germline V gene are SQVTM and ANQGSEA. In nucleotides, the CDR3 is TGCAGCGTTGAAGGAGGGGTTGGCTACACCTTC. Translated, it gives CSVEGGVGYTF.

Only a few counts were recorded for this clonotype. The chain recombines TRBV10-3 with TRBJ2-1, with D perhaps given as TRBD1 or TRBD2 (5 bases each). Trimming took 6 bases from V and 7 from J, leaving 10 bases between them. In germline, CDR1 is ENHRY, CDR2 SYGVKD. The CDR3 has 12 residues. This CDR3 reads CAIRGRPNEQFF. The CDR3 DNA reads TGTGCCATCAGGGGACGCCCTAATGAGCAGTTCTTC.

On this clonotype: A much larger clone is a single base away; this may be a read error. This rearrangement joins TRBV12-3 or TRBV12-4 to TRBJ2-6; the match to TRBD1 covers 8 bases. The CDR3 covers 18 residues. DNA for the CDR3: TGTGCCAGCAGTCCCCGGGACAGGATTAACTCTGGGGCCAACGTCCTGATTTTC. This translates into CASSPRDRINSGANVLIF.

V is TRBV28 and J is TRBJ1-1; D may be TRBD1 (6 bases). The CDR3 consists of 13 residues. Trimming pared 6 bases from V and 1 base from J, leaving 9 bases between. In germline, CDR1 is MDHEN, CDR2 SYDVKM. CDR3 sequence: CASSRQENTEAFF. In DNA form, the CDR3 reads TGTGCCAGCAGCCGACAGGAGAACACTGAAGCTTTCTTT.

The chain has TRBV7-6 and TRBJ2-1, with a tentative D call TRBD1 (6 bases). V shed 1 base and J shed 7 bases, with 14 bases lying between them. The CDR3 is 15 amino acids. Germline V gene sequence: CDR1 SGHVS, CDR2 FNYEAQ. DNA for the CDR3: TGTGCCAGCAGCTTAGGGCAGGGGTTGAGTAATGAGCAGTTCTTC. Residues: CASSLGQGLSNEQFF.

With regard to this clonotype: A much larger clone lies one base from this, so it may be a read error. The J gene is TRBJ2-4, the V gene TRBV3-1; no clear D. Germline-derived CDR1 and CDR2 are LGHDT and YNNKEL (reference sequence). Deletions cut 1 base from V and 1 base from J, with 11 bases between. CDR3 size: 16 residues. The CDR3 is CASSQAHRRAKNIQYF. The CDR3 coding sequence is TGTGCCAGCAGCCAAGCGCACAGAAGGGCCAAAAACATTCAGTACTTC.

The rearrangement links TRBV12-3 or TRBV12-4 to TRBJ1-3; D might be TRBD1 (6 bases). CDR3 length: 16 amino acids. V was pared by 3 bases and J by 5 bases, with 17 bases between. CDR3 amino acids: CASSLVRDTDRNTIYF. CDR3 bases: TGTGCCAGCAGTTTGGTCCGGGACACAGATCGAAACACCATATATTTT.